The text below deals with one T cell receptor (beta chain). Its specificity is unknown. With template switching, a universal primer site was added, and the cDNA carried unique molecular identifiers. TCRdb ran MiXCR on the 5' RACE reads and lists one entry per CDR3 protein. This sample carries fewer than 250,000 distinct CDR3 sequences, approximately 8.3% of them seen once, and the ten largest clones take less than 2.5%. The CDR3 runs to 17 residues. Trimming took off 2 bases at V and 0 bases at J, with 13 bases between the two ends. The germline CDR1 and CDR2 sequences are MNHEY and SVGAGI. These data originate in a study of identical twins. Overall study results and limits: Twin pairs' shared out-of-frame alpha sequences were enriched in low generation probability. The authors noted that invariant MAIT and iNKT cells could partly confound zero-insertion analyses.

This sample also belongs to another study, concerning yellow fever vaccine responses in identical twins.

The sequence derives from a woman between 18 and 30 years old in good health. Sequencing input: memory (CD45RO+) T cells sorted from blood. This rearrangement joins TRBV6-5 to TRBJ2-2; unclear D gene. Written as DNA, the CDR3 is TGTGCCAGCAGTTACGTATTCCCCGGAGCGAACACCGGGGAGCTGTTTTTT. Its translation is CASSYVFPGANTGELFF.